This T cell receptor (beta chain) was observed in a study of T-cell memory formation after mild COVID-19. TCRdb ran MiXCR on the 5' RACE reads and lists one entry per CDR3 protein. The sample yields 350,000 to 500,000 distinct CDR3 sequences, 15% to 25% seen once. V gave up 0 bases and J gave up 3 bases, with 12 bases separating them. Germline loops: CDR1 DFQATT, CDR2 SNEGSKA (reference sequence). CDR3 length: 15 amino acids. This clonotype was counted between two and nine times. The V gene is TRBV20-1, the J gene TRBJ1-5; D not certain. Sequencing was carried out using PBMCs or a T cell subset sorted from them (not recorded which). This TCR derives from an adult woman who had mild COVID-19 (a few samples of this study predate the infection). Cell type and time point are not known. CDR3 DNA sequence: TGCAGTGCTAGAGAGAGGTCGCCAGTCAATCAGCCCCAGCATTTT. It codes for CSARERSPVNQPQHF.